Below are 28 T cell receptor beta chains sequenced from a single sample in a study of OX40 agonist ivuxolimab in advanced cancers. Only in-frame clones appear in the TCRdb table, and some are missing; sequencing was by immunoSEQ multiplex PCR. The sample carries about 120,000 clones, roughly nine tenths recorded once. This material consisted of CD4+ or CD8+ T cells sorted from blood, taken in a trial of the OX40 agonist ivuxolimab. All receptors derive from an adult with an advanced solid tumor such as melanoma, head and neck, liver or kidney cancer.

The V gene is TRBV10-3, the J gene TRBJ2-2; 7 nucleotides match TRBD1. V trimming: 7 bases; J trimming: 0 bases; junction bases outside the gene matches: 5. The CDR3 covers 15 residues. In germline, CDR1 is ENHRY, CDR2 SYGVKD. The chain's CDR3 is CAITKGQTNTGELFF. Here the CDR3 DNA reads TGTGCCATCACGAAGGGACAGACGAACACCGGGGAGCTGTTTTTT.

The chain links TRBV5-1 to TRBJ2-1; 11 bases match TRBD2. The CDR3 contains 19 residues. CDR1 and CDR2 (germline): SGHRS, YFSETQ. V shed 7 bases, J shed 0 bases, and the junction held 15 bases outside the gene matches. CDR3 sequence reads: CASALGLAGGTSSYNEQFF. The CDR3 DNA reads as TGCGCCAGCGCGCTAGGGCTAGCGGGGGGCACTAGCTCCTACAATGAGCAGTTCTTC. The whole variable domain, filled in from reference TRBV5-1 and TRBJ2-1, reads KAGVTQTPRYLIKTRGQQVTLSCSPISGHRSVSWYQQTPGQGLQFLFEYFSETQRNKGNFPGRFSGRQFSNSRSEMNVSTLELGDSALYLCASALGLAGGTSSYNEQFFGPGTRLTVL.

V and J are TRBV2 and TRBJ2-5; 7 positions match TRBD1. The ends lost 2 bases at V and 4 bases at J; junction bases unmatched: 4. This CDR3 spans 14 amino acids. Germline-derived CDR1 and CDR2 are SNHLY and FYNNEI. CDR3: CASSELTGTETQYF. In DNA, the CDR3 is TGTGCCAGCAGTGAATTGACAGGGACAGAGACCCAGTACTTC.

Only one count was recorded for this clone. The chain couples TRBV18 to TRBJ1-1; no firm D call. Germline V lookup: CDR1 KGHSH, CDR2 LQKENI. V gave up 3 bases and J gave up 4 bases, with 15 bases separating them. The length of the CDR3 is 15 residues. The CDR3 sequence is CASSPSLTASTEAFF. CDR3 coding DNA: TGTGCCAGCTCACCGTCGTTAACAGCGAGCACTGAAGCTTTCTTT.

The chain couples TRBV11-1 to TRBJ1-2; D uncertain. The V end was cut by 2 bases, the J end by 1 base, with 8 bases between. The CDR3 has 14 residues. Germline CDR1 is SGHAT and CDR2 is FQDESV (reference sequence). The DNA for the CDR3 is TGTGCCAGCAGCTTACTCCAGCTTAACTATGGCTACACCTTC. Amino acids: CASSLLQLNYGYTF.

The chain carries TRBV29-1 and TRBJ1-2, with TRBD1 matching over 7 bases. CDR3 length: 12 residues. J lost 8 bases, V lost 6 bases, and 9 bases had no gene match. CDR1 is SQVTM and CDR2 is ANQGSEA in the germline V gene. CDR3 region: CSVGEGAGGYTF. DNA of the CDR3: TGCAGCGTGGGTGAGGGGGCGGGAGGCTACACCTTC.

The gene calls are TRBV18 and TRBJ1-2; D is unclear. From germline, CDR1 is KGHSH and CDR2 LQKENI. V was clipped by 0 bases and J by 7 bases, with 15 bases between them. The CDR3 is made up of 15 amino acids. Here the CDR3 reads CASSPPRDGLSGYTF. The CDR3 nucleotides read TGTGCCAGCTCACCACCGAGAGACGGGCTATCTGGCTACACCTTC.

This clone was seen a handful of times. The sample carries other DNA sequences with the same CDR3. The chain couples TRBV6-6 to TRBJ1-1; D is uncertain. V was cut by 2 bases and J by 3 bases, with 7 bases left in between. Germline CDR1 MNHNY, CDR2 SVGAGI (reference sequence). This CDR3 region has 13 residues. CDR3 sequence reads: CASSYPGDTEAFF. CDR3 bases: TGTGCCAGCAGTTACCCCGGGGACACTGAAGCTTTCTTT.

This clone was recorded once. This chain links TRBV6-5 with TRBJ1-1; D remains ambiguous. The CDR3 contains 12 residues. Looked up from germline, CDR1 is MNHEY and CDR2 is SVGAGI. V gave up 6 bases and J gave up 1 base, with 6 bases separating them. CDR3 protein: CASSKQNTEAFF. The CDR3 DNA reads TGTGCCAGCAGCAAACAGAACACTGAAGCTTTCTTT.

The table lists this clone with a count of one. The chain links TRBV2 to TRBJ1-6; no firm D call. Trimming took off 7 bases at V and 1 base at J, with 11 bases between the two ends. CDR3 length equals 15 residues. Per the germline V gene, CDR1 is SNHLY and CDR2 is FYNNEI. The CDR3, as DNA: TGTGCCAGCATCTTTGAGGATTCCTATAATTCACCCCTCCACTTT. The encoded protein is CASIFEDSYNSPLHF.

The chain combines TRBV6-5 with TRBJ1-2; D ambiguous. CDR1 and CDR2 from the germline V gene are MNHEY and SVGAGI. The CDR3 loop spans 15 amino acids. Trimming stripped 4 bases from V and 4 bases from J, with 16 bases between. The CDR3 bases are TGTGCCAGCAGTTTGTCCCTCGGTGAGGGCTATGGCTACACCTTC. Its translation: CASSLSLGEGYGYTF.

The chain combines TRBV10-3 with TRBJ1-3; D is perhaps TRBD1 (5 bases). The length of the CDR3 is 14 residues. Germline V CDR1 and CDR2: ENHRY, SYGVKD. V lost 7 bases to trimming and J lost 3 bases, with 13 bases between them. CDR3: CAITADGGGNTIYF. For the CDR3, the DNA is TGTGCCATCACGGCCGACGGGGGTGGAAACACCATATATTTT.

A single count supports this clone. The chain joins TRBV28 to TRBJ2-5; perhaps TRBD2 as D (7 bases). Germline CDR1 MDHEN, CDR2 SYDVKM. The ends were cut back, 4 bases at V and 0 bases at J, with 12 bases in the middle. This CDR3 spans 15 amino acids. The DNA of the CDR3 is TGTGCCAGCAGTTCCCCCGGGGGGCACCAAGAGACCCAGTACTTC. This sequence encodes CASSSPGGHQETQYF.

The chain links TRBV28 to TRBJ2-7, with TRBD1 matching over 12 bases. V lost 6 bases, J lost 0 bases, and 9 bases stayed unmatched. This CDR3 is built from 17 residues. Germline V CDR1 and CDR2: MDHEN, SYDVKM. The CDR3 DNA is TGTGCCAGCAGCTCCGGGACAGGGGGCACTAGCTCCTACGAGCAGTACTTC. It codes for CASSSGTGGTSSYEQYF.

The chain joins TRBV11-3 to TRBJ2-5, with no clear D. The CDR3 spans 15 residues. V lost 1 base to trimming and J lost 1 base, with 10 bases between them. Germline CDR1 reads SGHNT; CDR2 reads YENEEA. In nucleotides, the CDR3 is TGTGCCAGCAGCTTAGGGCTAGTGGGCCAAGAGACCCAGTACTTC. Its translation is CASSLGLVGQETQYF.

The chain is built from TRBV6-5 and TRBJ1-3; no clear D gene. Trimming removed 0 bases at V and 3 bases at J, with 9 bases between. Germline V gene sequence: CDR1 MNHEY, CDR2 SVGAGI. This CDR3 region has 15 residues. This chain's CDR3 is CASSYSRVGGNTIYF. The CDR3 coding sequence is TGTGCCAGCAGTTACTCGAGGGTCGGTGGAAACACCATATATTTT.

The V call is TRBV7-2, the J call TRBJ2-7; 10 bases are a match to TRBD1. The germline CDR1 and CDR2 sequences are SGHTA and FQGNSA. Trimming took 5 bases from V and 2 from J; bases not matched to a gene: 6. This CDR3 has 15 residues. The CDR3 spells CASSDGTGAPYEQYF. CDR3 bases: TGTGCCAGCAGCGACGGGACAGGGGCCCCCTACGAGCAGTACTTC.

The rearrangement links TRBV14 to TRBJ2-7; 8 bases match TRBD1. CDR1 and CDR2 from the germline V gene are SGHDN and FVKESK. The V and J ends lost 1 base and 5 bases, in that order; junction bases with no gene match: 7. CDR3 length: 15 residues. CDR3 loop: CASSQGQGRRNEQYF. The CDR3 bases are TGTGCCAGCAGCCAAGGACAGGGGAGAAGAAACGAGCAGTACTTC.

CDR3 sequence: CASGKQGYEKLFF. For the CDR3, the DNA is TGTGCCAGCGGCAAACAGGGGTATGAAAAACTGTTTTTT. The chain has TRBV5-5 and TRBJ1-4; 7 bases match TRBD1. The CDR3 spans 13 residues. The germline gives CDR1 SGHKS, CDR2 YYEKEE (reference sequence). V shed 7 bases and J 6 bases; nucleotides not matched to a gene: 6.

CDR3 region: CASSFVRVSTGELFF. CDR3 nucleotide sequence: TGTGCCAGCAGCTTTGTTAGGGTGTCCACCGGGGAGCTGTTTTTT. This rearrangement joins TRBV13 to TRBJ2-2; unclear D gene. There are 15 residues in the CDR3. Germline lookup yields CDR1 PRHDT and CDR2 FYEKMQ (reference sequence). V lost 3 bases to trimming and J lost 4 bases, with 12 bases between them.

This clone was recorded only once. The chain is built from TRBV5-4 and TRBJ2-7; TRBD2 might be the D (6 bases). Germline V gives CDR1 SGHNT, CDR2 YYREEE (reference sequence). The CDR3 covers 15 residues. The V and J ends lost 4 bases and 2 bases respectively, with 16 bases between them. As DNA, the CDR3 is TGTGCCAGCAGCCAACTGCTAGGGAGGACCTACGAGCAGTACTTC. The encoded protein is CASSQLLGRTYEQYF.

The chain combines TRBV11-1 with TRBJ1-4, with D perhaps TRBD1 (5 bases). Per germline, CDR1 SGHAT and CDR2 FQDESV (reference sequence). The V end lost 3 bases, the J end lost 2 bases, and 10 bases lay between the germline ends. The CDR3 totals 15 residues. CDR3 nucleotide sequence: TGTGCCAGCAGCTTCAGGGAATCTACTAATGAAAAACTGTTTTTT. Translating it yields CASSFRESTNEKLFF.

The CDR3 loop is CASSLTGGSPEAFF. The CDR3 nucleotides read TGTGCCAGCAGCCTAACAGGGGGTTCCCCTGAAGCTTTCTTT. V is TRBV28 and J is TRBJ1-1; 8 nucleotides agree with TRBD1. J lost 6 bases, V lost 6 bases, and 9 bases had no gene match. Germline CDR1 is MDHEN and CDR2 is SYDVKM. The CDR3 runs to 14 residues.

This chain links TRBV30 with TRBJ2-6, with 7 bases identical to TRBD1. The length of the CDR3 is 15 residues. Trimming removed 2 bases from V and 1 base from J; junction bases left unmatched: 2. Germline CDR1 is GTSNPN and CDR2 is SVGIG (reference sequence). The CDR3: CAWSQGVSGANVLTF. The CDR3 DNA reads TGTGCCTGGAGTCAGGGGGTATCTGGGGCCAACGTCCTGACTTTC.

The table lists this clone with a few counts. The V and J genes are TRBV28 and TRBJ1-6, with a weak D call TRBD1 (6 bases). Germline values: CDR1 MDHEN, CDR2 SYDVKM. V lost 5 bases to trimming and J lost 6 bases, with 20 bases between them. The CDR3 sequence is 17 residues long. For the CDR3, the DNA is TGTGCCAGCAGTCGAGGGGGGACAAACTCGGGTAATTCACCCCTCCACTTT. This gives the protein CASSRGGTNSGNSPLHF.

This chain uses TRBV4-3 with TRBJ1-3; D is uncertain. The CDR3 is 16 amino acids. Germline CDR1 LGHNA, CDR2 YSLEER. Trimming took off 0 bases at V and 0 bases at J, with 9 bases between the two ends. CDR3 sequence (DNA): TGCGCCAGCAGCCAAGAGGGCGTTTTCTCTGGAAACACCATATATTTT. Its protein is CASSQEGVFSGNTIYF.

V is TRBV19 and J is TRBJ1-6; tentatively, D is TRBD1 (6 bases). V lost 5 bases to trimming and J lost 3 bases, with 14 bases between them. From germline, CDR1 is LNHDA and CDR2 SQIVND (reference sequence). This CDR3 is built from 16 residues. In nucleotides, the CDR3 is TGTGCCAGTAGTCCCGCCGGACAGCTCTATAATTCACCCCTCCACTTT. This sequence encodes CASSPAGQLYNSPLHF.

This rearrangement joins TRBV7-2 to TRBJ2-2, with no clear D. The germline V gene encodes CDR1 SGHTA and CDR2 FQGNSA. The CDR3 covers 15 residues. The V end was cut by 5 bases, the J end by 2 bases, with 12 bases between. The CDR3 DNA follows: TGTGCCAGCAGCCCCAATCCCCAAAACACCGGGGAGCTGTTTTTT. Protein: CASSPNPQNTGELFF.